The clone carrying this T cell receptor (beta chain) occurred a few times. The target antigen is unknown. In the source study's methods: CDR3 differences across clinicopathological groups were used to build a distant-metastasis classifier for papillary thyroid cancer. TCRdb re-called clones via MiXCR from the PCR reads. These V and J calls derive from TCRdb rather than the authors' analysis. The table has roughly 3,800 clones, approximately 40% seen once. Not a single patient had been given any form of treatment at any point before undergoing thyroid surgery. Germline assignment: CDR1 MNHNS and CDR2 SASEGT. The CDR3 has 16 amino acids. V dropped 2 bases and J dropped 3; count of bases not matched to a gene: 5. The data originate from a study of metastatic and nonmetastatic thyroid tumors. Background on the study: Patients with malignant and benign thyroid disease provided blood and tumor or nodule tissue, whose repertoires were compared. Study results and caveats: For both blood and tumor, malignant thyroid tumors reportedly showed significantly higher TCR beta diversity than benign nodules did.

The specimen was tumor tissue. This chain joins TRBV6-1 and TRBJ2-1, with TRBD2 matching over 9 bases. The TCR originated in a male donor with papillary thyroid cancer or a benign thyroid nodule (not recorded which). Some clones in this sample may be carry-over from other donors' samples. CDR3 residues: CASSEQAGGNYNEQFF. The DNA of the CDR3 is TGTGCCAGCAGTGAACAGGCGGGGGGGAACTACAATGAGCAGTTCTTC.